Here is one T cell receptor beta chain with its context. What it binds is unknown. The sample is drawn from a study of graft-versus-host responses after intestinal transplantation. Background on the study: Those transplanted obtained multivisceral, liver-intestinal, or isolated intestinal grafts. The study gave all recipients anti-thymocyte globulin induction, then tacrolimus and steroids for three to four years. General study findings and limits: Levels of circulating GvH clones at their peak were associated with early post-transplant HvG declines. Researchers found GvH clones in recipient marrow, and some showed up first in ileum or blood.

CDR3 size: 14 residues. Unmatched junction bases numbered 10, after V lost 6 bases and J lost 5 bases. The germline CDR1 and CDR2 sequences are MRHNA and SNTAGT. Sequencing used immunoSEQ multiplex PCR; TCRdb keeps in-frame clones, though not all of them. The sample comprises fewer than 95,000 clones, approximately 94% of which are singletons, and around 0.18% rests with the top ten. This sequence joins TRBV6-4 and TRBJ2-7, with 7 bases lining up with TRBD2. This TCR came from a human donor who was the organ donor for an intestinal transplant. The specimen was unstimulated CD4+ T cells sorted from spleen or lymph node cells, collected before transplant. In DNA form, the CDR3 reads TGTGCCAGCAGCAAGGAGAGCGGGGTCCACGAGCAGTACTTC. Amino acids: CASSKESGVHEQYF.